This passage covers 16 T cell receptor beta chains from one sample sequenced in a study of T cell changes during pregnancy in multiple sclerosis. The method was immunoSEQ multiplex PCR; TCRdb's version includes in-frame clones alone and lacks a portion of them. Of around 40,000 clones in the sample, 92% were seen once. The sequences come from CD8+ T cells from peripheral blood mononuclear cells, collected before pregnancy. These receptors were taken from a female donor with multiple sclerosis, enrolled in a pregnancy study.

The CDR3 DNA reads as TGTGCCAGCAGTGATAACAGGGGTGGCTACACCTTC. Protein: CASSDNRGGYTF. The V gene is TRBV27, the J gene TRBJ1-2; 7 bases are shared with TRBD1. Germline V lookup: CDR1 MNHEY, CDR2 SMNVEV (reference sequence). J gave up 7 bases and V 5 bases, and 4 bases lay outside the gene matches. This CDR3 has 12 residues.

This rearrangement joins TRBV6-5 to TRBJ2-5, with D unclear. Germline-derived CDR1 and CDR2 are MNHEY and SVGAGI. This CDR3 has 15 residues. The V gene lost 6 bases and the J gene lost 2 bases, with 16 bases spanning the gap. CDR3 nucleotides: TGTGCCAGCAGCCCTACGTCTGGGCTACAAGAGACCCAGTACTTC. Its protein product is CASSPTSGLQETQYF.

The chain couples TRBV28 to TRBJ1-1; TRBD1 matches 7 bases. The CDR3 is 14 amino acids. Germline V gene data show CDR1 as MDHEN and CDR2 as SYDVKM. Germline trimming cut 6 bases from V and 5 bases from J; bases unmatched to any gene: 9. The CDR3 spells CASSLTGSWTEAFF. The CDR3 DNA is TGTGCCAGCAGCCTGACAGGGTCCTGGACTGAAGCTTTCTTT.

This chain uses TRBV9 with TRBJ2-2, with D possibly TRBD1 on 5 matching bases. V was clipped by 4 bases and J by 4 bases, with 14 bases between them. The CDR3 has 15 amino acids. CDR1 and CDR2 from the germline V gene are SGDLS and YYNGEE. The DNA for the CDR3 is TGTGCCAGCAGCCCCCGACAGTTTTCCACCGGGGAGCTGTTTTTT. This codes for CASSPRQFSTGELFF.

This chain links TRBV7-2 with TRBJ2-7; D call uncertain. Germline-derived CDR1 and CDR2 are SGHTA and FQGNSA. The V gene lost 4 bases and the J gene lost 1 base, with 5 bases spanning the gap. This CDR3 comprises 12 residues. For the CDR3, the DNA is TGTGCCAGCAGCTCCCTATCCTACGAGCAGTACTTC. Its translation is CASSSLSYEQYF.

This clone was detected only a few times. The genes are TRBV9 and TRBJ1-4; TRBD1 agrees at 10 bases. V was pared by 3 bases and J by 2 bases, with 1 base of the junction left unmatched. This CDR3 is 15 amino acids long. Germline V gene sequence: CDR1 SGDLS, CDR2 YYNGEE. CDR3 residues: CASSGQGATNEKLFF. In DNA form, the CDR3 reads TGTGCCAGCAGCGGACAGGGGGCCACTAATGAAAAACTGTTTTTT.

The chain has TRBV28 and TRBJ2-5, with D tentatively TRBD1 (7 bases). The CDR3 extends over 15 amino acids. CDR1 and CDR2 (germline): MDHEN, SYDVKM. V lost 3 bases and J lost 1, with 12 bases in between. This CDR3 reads CASSLEGASQETQYF. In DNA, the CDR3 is TGTGCCAGCAGTTTGGAGGGGGCCTCCCAAGAGACCCAGTACTTC.

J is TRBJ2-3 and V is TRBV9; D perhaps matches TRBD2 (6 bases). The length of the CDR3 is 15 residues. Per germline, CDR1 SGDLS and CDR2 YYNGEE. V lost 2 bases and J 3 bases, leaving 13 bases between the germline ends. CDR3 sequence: CASSVGGMKTDTQYF. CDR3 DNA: TGTGCCAGCAGCGTCGGAGGGATGAAAACAGATACGCAGTATTTT.

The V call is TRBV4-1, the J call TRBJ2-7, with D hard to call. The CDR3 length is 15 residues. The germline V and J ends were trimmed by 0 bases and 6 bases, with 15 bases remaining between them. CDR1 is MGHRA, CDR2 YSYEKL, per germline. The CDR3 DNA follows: TGCGCCAGCAGCCAAGATTCGAGTGGTGAGATCGAGCAGTACTTC. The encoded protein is CASSQDSSGEIEQYF.

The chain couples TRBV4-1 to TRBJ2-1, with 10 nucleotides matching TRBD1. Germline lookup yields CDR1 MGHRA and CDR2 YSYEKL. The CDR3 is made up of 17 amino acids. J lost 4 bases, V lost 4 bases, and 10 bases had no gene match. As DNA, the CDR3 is TGCGCCAGCAGCCCCCGGGGGGGACAGGGGATTTACAATGAGCAGTTCTTC. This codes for CASSPRGGQGIYNEQFF.

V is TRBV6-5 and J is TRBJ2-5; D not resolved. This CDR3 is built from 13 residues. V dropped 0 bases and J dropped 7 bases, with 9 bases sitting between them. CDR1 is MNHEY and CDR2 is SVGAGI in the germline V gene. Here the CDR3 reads CASSYSPTGTQYF. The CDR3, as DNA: TGTGCCAGCAGTTACTCTCCTACTGGGACCCAGTACTTC.

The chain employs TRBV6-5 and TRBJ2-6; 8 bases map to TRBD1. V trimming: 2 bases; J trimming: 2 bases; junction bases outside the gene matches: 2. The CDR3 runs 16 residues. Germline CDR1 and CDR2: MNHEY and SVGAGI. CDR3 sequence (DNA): TGTGCCAGCAGTTACCTCAGGGGGCCTGGGGCCAACGTCCTGACTTTC. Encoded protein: CASSYLRGPGANVLTF.

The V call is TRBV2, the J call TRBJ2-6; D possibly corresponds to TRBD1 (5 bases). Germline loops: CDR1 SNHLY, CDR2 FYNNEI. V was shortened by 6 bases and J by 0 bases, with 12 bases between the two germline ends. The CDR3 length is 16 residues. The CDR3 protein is CASRIGVGSGANVLTF. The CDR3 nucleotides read TGTGCCAGCAGGATAGGGGTGGGCTCTGGGGCCAACGTCCTGACTTTC.

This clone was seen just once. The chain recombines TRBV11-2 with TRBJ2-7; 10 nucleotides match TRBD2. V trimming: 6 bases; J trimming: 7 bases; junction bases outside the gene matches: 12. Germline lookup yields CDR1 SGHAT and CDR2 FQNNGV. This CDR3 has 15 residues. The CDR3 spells CASRGIAGGGREQYF. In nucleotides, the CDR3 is TGTGCCAGCAGGGGGATAGCGGGGGGTGGAAGGGAGCAGTACTTC.

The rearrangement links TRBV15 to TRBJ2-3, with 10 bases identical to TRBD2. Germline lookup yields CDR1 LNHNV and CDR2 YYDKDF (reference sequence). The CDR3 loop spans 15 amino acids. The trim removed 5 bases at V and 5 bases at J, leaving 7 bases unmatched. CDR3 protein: CATSDRAGGGDTQYF. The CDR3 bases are TGTGCCACCAGCGATCGAGCGGGGGGGGGAGATACGCAGTATTTT.

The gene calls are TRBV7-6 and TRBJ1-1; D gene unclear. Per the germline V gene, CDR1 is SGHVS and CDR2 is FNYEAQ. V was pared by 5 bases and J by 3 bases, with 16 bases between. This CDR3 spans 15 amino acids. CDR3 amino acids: CASSARTPGDTEAFF. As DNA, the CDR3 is TGTGCCAGCAGCGCAAGGACCCCCGGGGACACTGAAGCTTTCTTT.